Below, 8 T cell receptor beta chains from the same sample are listed, as sequenced in a study of T cells in Graves' hyperthyroidism and ophthalmopathy (dated by TCRdb to the late 2010s). Library construction relied on multiplex PCR. The sequencer was an Illumina HiSeq 2000. The TCR beta CDR3 regions were amplified from RNA transcripts. A first-round RT-PCR of the TCR CDR3 used the HTBI primer set with the Qiagen OneStep RT-PCR kit. TCRdb reworked the public reads: Q25 trimming with fastp, MiXCR clone assembly, productive beta chains retained. CDR3 protein duplicates are merged, each entry listing the most common genes and DNA. This sample gives more than 650,000 distinct CDR3 sequences in total; less than 15% of them show up just once. The ten largest clones add up to about 10% of the sample. The material sequenced was blood. These receptors were taken from a woman between 18 and 29 years old with Graves' hyperthyroidism.

The V gene is TRBV18, the J gene TRBJ1-2; TRBD1 agrees at 7 bases. Germline V lookup: CDR1 KGHSH, CDR2 LQKENI. The CDR3 loop spans 15 amino acids. V gave up 3 bases and J gave up 2 bases; unmatched junction bases: 6. Written as DNA, the CDR3 is TGTGCCAGCTCACCGGCTATGGGACAGAACTATGGCTACACCTTC. Translated: CASSPAMGQNYGYTF.

This clonotype appeared many times. This rearrangement joins TRBV24-1 to TRBJ2-1, with 8 bases identical to TRBD2. There are 15 residues in the CDR3. V was clipped by 1 base and J by 7 bases; unmatched bases: 5. Germline V gene data show CDR1 as KGHDR and CDR2 as SFDVKD. For the CDR3, the DNA is TGTGCCACCAGTGATTTAGGACTAGCTCCTAATGAGCAGTTCTTC. Translation: CATSDLGLAPNEQFF.

This clonotype was detected many times. This sequence joins TRBV2 and TRBJ2-7; a weak D match, TRBD1 (6 bases). Germline loops: CDR1 SNHLY, CDR2 FYNNEI. The CDR3 runs 13 residues. V lost 3 bases and J 2 bases, leaving 8 bases between the germline ends. The CDR3 coding sequence is TGTGCCAGCAGTGATGACAGGCCCTACGAGCAGTACTTC. The encoded protein is CASSDDRPYEQYF.

This clonotype was recorded many times. This chain connects TRBV9 to TRBJ2-1; 13 bases line up with TRBD2. Germline-derived CDR1 and CDR2 are SGDLS and YYNGEE. The CDR3 extends over 16 amino acids. Losses at the gene ends were 2 bases for V and 8 bases for J; bases not matched to a gene: 7. The CDR3 reads CASSVSGTSGIDEQFF. DNA for the CDR3: TGTGCCAGCAGCGTGTCGGGGACTAGCGGGATCGATGAGCAGTTCTTC.

The rearrangement uses TRBV29-1 and TRBJ2-7; unclear D gene. Germline CDR1 reads SQVTM; CDR2 reads ANQGSEA. This CDR3 region has 11 residues. Trimming pared 4 bases from V and 7 bases from J, leaving 11 bases between. CDR3 DNA: TGCAGCGTTGGGGTAGACGATGAGCAGTACTTC. It is translated as CSVGVDDEQYF.

The table lists this clonotype with many counts. The chain uses TRBV3-1 and TRBJ1-3; D unclear. The germline gives CDR1 LGHDT, CDR2 YNNKEL (reference sequence). CDR3 length: 16 amino acids. V was clipped by 4 bases and J by 4 bases, with 17 bases between them. The CDR3 DNA is TGTGCCAGCAGCCCAACCGGGATCCTAAAAGGAAACACCATATATTTT. Residues: CASSPTGILKGNTIYF.

The CDR3 protein is CASSFRQGSGYMNTEAFF. The CDR3 DNA sequence: TGTGCCAGCAGCTTCCGACAGGGCTCGGGGTACATGAACACTGAAGCTTTCTTT. This rearrangement joins TRBV5-4 to TRBJ1-1; 7 bases map to TRBD1. Germline CDR1 and CDR2: SGHNT and YYREEE (reference sequence). This CDR3 is built from 18 residues. The ends lost 2 bases at V and 0 bases at J; junction bases unmatched: 13.

In its sample, this clonotype was seen many times. This chain uses TRBV7-3 with TRBJ2-2, with D perhaps matching TRBD1 or TRBD2 (5 bases each). V gave up 0 bases and J gave up 4 bases, with 6 bases separating them. The CDR3 contains 14 residues. Germline V gives CDR1 SGHTA, CDR2 FQGTGA. This CDR3 is CASSLTGVTGELFF. The CDR3 coding sequence is TGTGCCAGCAGCTTAACGGGGGTCACCGGGGAGCTGTTTTTT.